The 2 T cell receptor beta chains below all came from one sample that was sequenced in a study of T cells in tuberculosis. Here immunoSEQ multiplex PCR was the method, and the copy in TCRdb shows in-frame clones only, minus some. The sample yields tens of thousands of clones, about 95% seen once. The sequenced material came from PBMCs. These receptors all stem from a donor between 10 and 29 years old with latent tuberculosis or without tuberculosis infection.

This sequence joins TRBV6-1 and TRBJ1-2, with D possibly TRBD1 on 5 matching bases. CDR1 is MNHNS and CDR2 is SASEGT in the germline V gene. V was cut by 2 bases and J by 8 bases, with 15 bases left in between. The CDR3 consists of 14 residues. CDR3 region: CASSESVGGGGYTF. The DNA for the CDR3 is TGTGCCAGCAGTGAATCGGTCGGGGGGGGAGGCTACACCTTC.

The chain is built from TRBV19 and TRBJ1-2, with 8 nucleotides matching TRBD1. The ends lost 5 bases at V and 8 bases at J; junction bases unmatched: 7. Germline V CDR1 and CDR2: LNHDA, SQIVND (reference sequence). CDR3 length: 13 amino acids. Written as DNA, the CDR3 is TGTGCCAGTAGTTTCCGGACAGGGAAGGGCTACACCTTC. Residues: CASSFRTGKGYTF.